Presented here are 20 T cell receptor beta chains from one specimen sequenced in a study of human T cells and chemical hapten exposure. Time point meaning: patch test 1, 2 weeks after DPC sensitization. The treatment: therapeutic diphenylcyclopropenone sensitization with weekly scalp DPC. TCRdb ran MiXCR on the RACE reads and lists one entry per CDR3 protein. Among some 110,000 distinct CDR3 sequences listed, roughly 12% were seen once. The specimen was whole blood, collected in connection with sensitization to the hapten diphenylcyclopropenone (DPC). These receptors all come from a woman in her fifties or sixties with alopecia areata. Some clones in this sample may be carry-over from other donors' samples.

Notes on this clonotype: At one of its ends the junction is not consistent with the germline gene, which may arise from a read error. The V call is TRBV4-3, the J call TRBJ2-2, with 9 positions matching TRBD2. CDR3 length: 17 residues. The germline CDR1 and CDR2 sequences are LGHNA and YSLEER. CDR3: CASSQEALAGNTGEPFF. The CDR3 region has the DNA TGCGCCAGCAGCCAAGAAGCGCTAGCGGGGAACACCGGGGAGCCGTTTTTT.

This clonotype was picked up many times. This sequence joins TRBV3-1 and TRBJ2-3; 12 positions match TRBD2. V lost 1 base to trimming and J lost 4 bases; unmatched junction nucleotides: 9. Germline V gene data show CDR1 as LGHDT and CDR2 as YNNKEL (reference sequence). The CDR3 has 18 amino acids. The CDR3 sequence is CASSQATSGSQAADTQYF. Here the CDR3 DNA reads TGTGCCAGCAGCCAAGCGACTAGCGGGAGTCAGGCGGCAGATACGCAGTATTTT.

This clonotype was seen at least ten times. The chain joins TRBV2 to TRBJ2-3, with no clear D. Germline V gene data show CDR1 as SNHLY and CDR2 as FYNNEI. This CDR3 contains 13 residues. Trimming removed 8 bases at V and 4 bases at J, with 13 bases between. Written as DNA, the CDR3 is TGTGCCAGCGCCAGGAAAGAGGCAGATACGCAGTATTTT. This translates into CASARKEADTQYF.

This clonotype was detected ten times or more. The chain recombines TRBV27 with TRBJ1-5; a weak D match, TRBD1 (5 bases). CDR3 size: 16 residues. The germline V gene encodes CDR1 MNHEY and CDR2 SMNVEV (reference sequence). V was cut by 6 bases and J by 2 bases, with 17 bases left in between. The CDR3 DNA reads as TGTGCCAGCAGGACTTCTGCCGGGGCCCGCAATCAGCCCCAGCATTTT. It codes for CASRTSAGARNQPQHF.

This clonotype was recorded at least ten times. This rearrangement joins TRBV3-1 to TRBJ2-7; the D gene is possibly TRBD2 (6 bases). The CDR3 contains 13 residues. Germline CDR1 and CDR2: LGHDT and YNNKEL (reference sequence). V was cut by 5 bases and J by 6 bases, with 14 bases left in between. CDR3 in DNA: TGTGCCAGCAGCACGCGGAACGGGGGCGAGCAGTACTTC. Translated: CASSTRNGGEQYF.

The chain couples TRBV12-3 or TRBV12-4 to TRBJ2-7; 9 nucleotides align to TRBD2. Trimming removed 8 bases from V and 6 bases from J; junction bases left unmatched: 5. This CDR3 contains 12 residues. The CDR3 protein is CASGSGRREQYF. The CDR3 DNA follows: TGTGCCAGCGGCAGCGGGAGGCGCGAGCAGTACTTC.

The table lists this clonotype with many counts. The gene calls are TRBV7-2 and TRBJ1-6; the D is unclear. Germline values: CDR1 SGHTA, CDR2 FQGNSA. Deletions cut 5 bases from V and 7 bases from J, with 9 bases between. CDR3 length: 13 amino acids. The CDR3 loop reads CASSITRNSPLHF. The CDR3 bases are TGTGCCAGCAGCATCACGAGGAATTCACCCCTCCACTTT.

This clonotype was recorded at least ten times. The chain recombines TRBV19 with TRBJ2-1, with TRBD2 matching over 9 bases. Germline V gene sequence: CDR1 LNHDA, CDR2 SQIVND (reference sequence). After removal of 8 bases from V and 9 bases from J, the junction contained 11 bases not matched to a gene. This CDR3 contains 14 residues. CDR3 residues: CASRLAVPGGEQFF. The DNA for the CDR3 is TGTGCCAGTCGACTAGCGGTGCCTGGGGGTGAGCAGTTCTTC.

This clonotype was counted many times. CDR3 in amino acids: CASRFQGASNQPQHF. The CDR3 DNA reads TGTGCCAGCAGGTTCCAAGGGGCAAGCAATCAGCCCCAGCATTTT. The V gene is TRBV28, the J gene TRBJ1-5; D may be TRBD1 (5 bases). With 6 bases removed from V and 1 base from J, the gap between germline ends came to 13 bases. Per germline, CDR1 MDHEN and CDR2 SYDVKM. The CDR3 is 15 residues long.

The sample holds a few counts of this clonotype. The J gene is TRBJ1-3, the V gene TRBV9; D not resolved. CDR1 is SGDLS, CDR2 YYNGEE, per germline. Trimming cost V 0 bases and J 4 bases, with 8 bases left between them. The CDR3 totals 14 residues. The CDR3 DNA reads TGTGCCAGCAGCGTAGCTGCTTACGGAAACACCATATATTTT. Translation gives CASSVAAYGNTIYF.

This clonotype turned up a few times. The V and J genes are TRBV19 and TRBJ1-2; D is ambiguous. Trimming took off 8 bases at V and 2 bases at J, with 18 bases between the two ends. The length of the CDR3 is 15 residues. Per the germline V gene, CDR1 is LNHDA and CDR2 is SQIVND (reference sequence). This CDR3 reads CASQISGSLNYGYTF. The CDR3 DNA follows: TGTGCCAGTCAAATATCCGGGAGCCTCAACTATGGCTACACCTTC.

The genes are TRBV6-2 or TRBV6-3 and TRBJ2-6; maybe TRBD2 (6 bases). Germline CDR1 reads MNHEY; CDR2 reads SVGEGT. This CDR3 region has 17 residues. V was pared by 6 bases and J by 2 bases, with 17 bases between. The CDR3 sequence: CASRSWRDLPGANVLTF. The CDR3 coding sequence is TGTGCCAGCAGGTCTTGGCGGGATCTCCCTGGGGCCAACGTCCTGACTTTC.

The V call is TRBV6-6, the J call TRBJ2-2; tentatively, D is TRBD1 (5 bases). Germline lookup yields CDR1 MNHNY and CDR2 SVGAGI (reference sequence). Trimming cost V 0 bases and J 5 bases, with 7 bases left between them. This CDR3 spans 14 amino acids. The CDR3: CASSYSPGTGELFF. Written as DNA, the CDR3 is TGTGCCAGCAGTTACTCTCCAGGGACCGGGGAGCTGTTTTTT.

The genes are TRBV28 and TRBJ2-5; the D is unclear. V was shortened by 2 bases and J by 2 bases, with 9 bases between the two germline ends. The CDR3 is 14 amino acids. The germline gives CDR1 MDHEN, CDR2 SYDVKM. The CDR3 loop reads CASSLSQRQETQYF. CDR3 nucleotides: TGTGCCAGCAGTTTAAGTCAACGACAAGAGACCCAGTACTTC.

This clonotype was seen only a few times. The chain recombines TRBV19 with TRBJ2-3, with TRBD1 matching over 10 bases. In germline, CDR1 is LNHDA, CDR2 SQIVND (reference sequence). With 6 bases clipped from V and 7 bases from J, the junction kept 7 bases outside the gene matches. The CDR3 is made up of 14 amino acids. The CDR3 DNA is TGTGCCAGTAGCGACAGGGGGCACTCAAATACGCAGTATTTT. It is translated as CASSDRGHSNTQYF.

This clonotype was counted at least ten times. The CDR3 coding sequence is TGTGCCAGCACCAATTCCCCAGGGATGGGTAATTCACCCCTCCACTTT. This gives the protein CASTNSPGMGNSPLHF. The chain uses TRBV12-3 or TRBV12-4 and TRBJ1-6; TRBD1 is a possible D gene (5 bases). The CDR3 is made up of 16 amino acids. V was clipped by 7 bases and J by 6 bases, with 19 bases between them.

There are many counts of this clonotype. The CDR3 nucleotides are TGTGCCAGCTCACCCAAGTCTCATAGCAATCAGCCCCAGCATTTT. Residues: CASSPKSHSNQPQHF. V usage is TRBV18 and J usage is TRBJ1-5; unclear D gene. CDR3 length equals 15 residues. V lost 3 bases and J lost 0, with 9 bases in between. Germline V gene data show CDR1 as KGHSH and CDR2 as LQKENI.

The chain recombines TRBV28 with TRBJ2-5; 11 bases agree with TRBD1. Germline CDR1 MDHEN, CDR2 SYDVKM. Unmatched junction bases numbered 8, after V lost 6 bases and J lost 5 bases. CDR3 length: 15 amino acids. The CDR3 is CASSPGQGARETQYF. The CDR3 bases are TGTGCCAGCAGCCCCGGACAGGGGGCGAGGGAGACCCAGTACTTC. Supplemented by reference TRBV28 and TRBJ2-5, the full variable domain reads DVKVTQSSRYLVKRTGEKVFLECVQDMDHENMFWYRQDPGLGLRLIYFSYDVKMKEKGDIPEGYSVSREKKERFSLILESASTNQTSMYLCASSPGQGARETQYFGPGTRLLVL.

The chain is built from TRBV4-1 and TRBJ2-3; D ambiguous. Germline CDR1 is MGHRA and CDR2 is YSYEKL. V was clipped by 0 bases and J by 4 bases, with 11 bases between them. The CDR3 consists of 15 residues. Written as DNA, the CDR3 is TGCGCCAGCAGCCAAGACCGGGTACGGGCAGATACGCAGTATTTT. Its protein product is CASSQDRVRADTQYF.

The rearrangement joins TRBV19 to TRBJ2-7; D remains unclear. Germline-derived CDR1 and CDR2 are LNHDA and SQIVND (reference sequence). This CDR3 has 14 residues. Deletions cut 6 bases from V and 1 base from J, with 13 bases between. This CDR3 is CASRQTRGSYEQYF. In DNA form, the CDR3 reads TGTGCCAGTAGGCAGACCCGAGGATCCTACGAGCAGTACTTC.